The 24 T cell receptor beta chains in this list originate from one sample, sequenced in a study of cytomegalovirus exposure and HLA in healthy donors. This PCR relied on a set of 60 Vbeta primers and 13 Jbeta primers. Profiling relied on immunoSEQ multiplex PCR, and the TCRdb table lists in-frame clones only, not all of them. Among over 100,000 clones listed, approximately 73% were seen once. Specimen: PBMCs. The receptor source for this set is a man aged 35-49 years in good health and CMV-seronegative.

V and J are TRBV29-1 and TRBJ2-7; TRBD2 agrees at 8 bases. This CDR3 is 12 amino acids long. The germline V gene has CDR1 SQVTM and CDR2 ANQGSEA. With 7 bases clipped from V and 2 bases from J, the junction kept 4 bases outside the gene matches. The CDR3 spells CSARAGAYEQYF. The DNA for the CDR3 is TGCAGCGCCAGAGCGGGGGCCTACGAGCAGTACTTC.

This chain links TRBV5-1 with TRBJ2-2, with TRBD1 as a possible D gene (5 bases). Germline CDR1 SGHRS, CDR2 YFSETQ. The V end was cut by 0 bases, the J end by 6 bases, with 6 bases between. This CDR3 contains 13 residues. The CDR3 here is CASSLGQSGELFF. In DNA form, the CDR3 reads TGCGCCAGCAGCTTGGGACAGTCCGGGGAGCTGTTTTTT.

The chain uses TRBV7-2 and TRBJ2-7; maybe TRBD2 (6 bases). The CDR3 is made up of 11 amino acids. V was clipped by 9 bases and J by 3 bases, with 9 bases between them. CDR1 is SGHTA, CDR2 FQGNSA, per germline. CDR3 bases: TGTGCCAGTGGGGGGATCTACGAGCAGTACTTC. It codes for CASGGIYEQYF.

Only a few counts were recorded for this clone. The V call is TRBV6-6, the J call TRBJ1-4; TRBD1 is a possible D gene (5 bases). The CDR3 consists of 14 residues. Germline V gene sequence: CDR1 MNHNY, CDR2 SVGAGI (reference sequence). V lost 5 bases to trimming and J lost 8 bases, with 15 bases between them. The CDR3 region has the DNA TGTGCCAGCAGTCTGACAGTCGGTGGCGAAAAACTGTTTTTT. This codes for CASSLTVGGEKLFF.

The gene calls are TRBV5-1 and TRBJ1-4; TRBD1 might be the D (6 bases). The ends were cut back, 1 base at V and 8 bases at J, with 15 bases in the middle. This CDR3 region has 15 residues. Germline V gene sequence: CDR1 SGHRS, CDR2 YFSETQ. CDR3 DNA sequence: TGCGCCAGCAGCTTGTTTCAGGGGACGCGAGAAAAACTGTTTTTT. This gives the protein CASSLFQGTREKLFF.

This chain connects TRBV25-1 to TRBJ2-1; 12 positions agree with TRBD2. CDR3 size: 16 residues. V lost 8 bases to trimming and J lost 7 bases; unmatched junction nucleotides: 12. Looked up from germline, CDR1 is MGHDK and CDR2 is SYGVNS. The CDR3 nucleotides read TGTGCCAGCGCGTTAGGGGCTAGCGGGGGGGTAAATGAGCAGTTCTTC. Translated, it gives CASALGASGGVNEQFF.

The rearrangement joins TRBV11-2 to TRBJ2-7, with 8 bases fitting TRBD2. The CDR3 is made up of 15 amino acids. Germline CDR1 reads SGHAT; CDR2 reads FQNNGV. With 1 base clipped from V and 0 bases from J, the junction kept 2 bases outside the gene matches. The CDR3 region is CASSLVAGPSYEQYF. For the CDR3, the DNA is TGTGCCAGCAGCTTAGTAGCGGGGCCCTCCTACGAGCAGTACTTC.

DNA for the CDR3: TGTGCCAGCAGCTTAAAGTGGGGGGTGAACACTGAAGCTTTCTTT. It yields the protein CASSLKWGVNTEAFF. The J gene is TRBJ1-1, the V gene TRBV7-3; perhaps TRBD1 as D (5 bases). The germline gives CDR1 SGHTA, CDR2 FQGTGA. This CDR3 is 15 amino acids long. V lost 1 base and J 0 bases, leaving 9 bases between the germline ends.

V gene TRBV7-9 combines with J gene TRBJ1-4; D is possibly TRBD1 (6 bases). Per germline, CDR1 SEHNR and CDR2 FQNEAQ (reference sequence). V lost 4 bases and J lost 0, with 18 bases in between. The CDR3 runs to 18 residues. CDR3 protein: CASSSGGGQLATNEKLFF. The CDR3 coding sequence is TGTGCCAGCAGCTCCGGGGGGGGACAACTGGCAACTAATGAAAAACTGTTTTTT.

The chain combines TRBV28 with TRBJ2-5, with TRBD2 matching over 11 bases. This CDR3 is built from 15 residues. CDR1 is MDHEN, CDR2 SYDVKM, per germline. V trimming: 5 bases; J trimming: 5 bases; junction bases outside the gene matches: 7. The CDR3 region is CASSPSGGRAETQYF. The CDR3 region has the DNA TGTGCCAGCAGTCCTAGCGGGGGGCGCGCTGAGACCCAGTACTTC.

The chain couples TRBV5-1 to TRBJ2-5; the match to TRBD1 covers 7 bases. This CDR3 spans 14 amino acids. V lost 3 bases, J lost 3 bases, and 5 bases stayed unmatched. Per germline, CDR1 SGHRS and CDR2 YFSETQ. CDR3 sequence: CASSSGTVKETQYF. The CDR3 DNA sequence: TGCGCCAGCAGCTCCGGGACAGTTAAAGAGACCCAGTACTTC.

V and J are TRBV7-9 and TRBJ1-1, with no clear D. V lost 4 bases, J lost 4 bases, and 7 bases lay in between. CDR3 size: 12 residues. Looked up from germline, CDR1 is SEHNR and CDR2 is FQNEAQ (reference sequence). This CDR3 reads CASSSPGTEAFF. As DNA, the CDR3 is TGTGCCAGCAGCTCCCCGGGCACTGAAGCTTTCTTT.

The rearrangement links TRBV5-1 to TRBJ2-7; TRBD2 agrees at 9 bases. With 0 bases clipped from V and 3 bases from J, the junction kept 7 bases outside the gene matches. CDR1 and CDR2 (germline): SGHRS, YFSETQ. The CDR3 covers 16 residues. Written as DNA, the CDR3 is TGCGCCAGCAGCTTGGCCCGGGCTAGCGGGGTCTACGAGCAGTACTTC. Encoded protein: CASSLARASGVYEQYF.

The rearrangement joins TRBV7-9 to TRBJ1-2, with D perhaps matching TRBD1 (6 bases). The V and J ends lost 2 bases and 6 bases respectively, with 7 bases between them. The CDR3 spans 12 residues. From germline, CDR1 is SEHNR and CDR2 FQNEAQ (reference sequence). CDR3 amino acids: CASSLRQDGYTF. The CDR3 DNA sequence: TGTGCCAGCAGCTTAAGACAGGATGGCTACACCTTC.

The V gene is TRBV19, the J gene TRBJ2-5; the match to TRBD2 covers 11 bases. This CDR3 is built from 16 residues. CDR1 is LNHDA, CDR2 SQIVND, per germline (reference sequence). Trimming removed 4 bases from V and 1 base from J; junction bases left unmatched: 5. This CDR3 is CASSTSSGGTQETQYF. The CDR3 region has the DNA TGTGCCAGTAGTACCTCTAGCGGGGGGACCCAAGAGACCCAGTACTTC. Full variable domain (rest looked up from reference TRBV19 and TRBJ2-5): DGGITQSPKYLFRKEGQNVTLSCEQNLNHDAMYWYRQDPGQGLRLIYYSQIVNDFQKGDIAEGYSVSREKKESFPLTVTSAQKNPTAFYLCASSTSSGGTQETQYFGPGTRLLVL.

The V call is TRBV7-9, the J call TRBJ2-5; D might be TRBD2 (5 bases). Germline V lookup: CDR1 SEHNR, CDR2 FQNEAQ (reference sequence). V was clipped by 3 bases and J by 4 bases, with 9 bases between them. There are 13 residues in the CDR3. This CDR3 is CASSFASPETQYF. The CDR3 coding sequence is TGTGCCAGCAGCTTCGCTAGCCCAGAGACCCAGTACTTC.

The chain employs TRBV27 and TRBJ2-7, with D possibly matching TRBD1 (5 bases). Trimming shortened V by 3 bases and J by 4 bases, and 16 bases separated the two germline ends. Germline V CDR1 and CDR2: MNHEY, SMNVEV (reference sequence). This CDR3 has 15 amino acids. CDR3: CASSFLQGWKYEQYF. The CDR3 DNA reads TGTGCCAGCAGTTTTCTCCAGGGATGGAAGTACGAGCAGTACTTC.

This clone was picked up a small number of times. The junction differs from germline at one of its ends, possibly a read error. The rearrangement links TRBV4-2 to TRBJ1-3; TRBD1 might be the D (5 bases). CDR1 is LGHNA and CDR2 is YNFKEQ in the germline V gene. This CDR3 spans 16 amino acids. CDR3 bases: TGTGCCAGCAGCCCAAGCAGGGAAATCCCTGGAAACCCCATATATTTT. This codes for CASSPSREIPGNPIYF.

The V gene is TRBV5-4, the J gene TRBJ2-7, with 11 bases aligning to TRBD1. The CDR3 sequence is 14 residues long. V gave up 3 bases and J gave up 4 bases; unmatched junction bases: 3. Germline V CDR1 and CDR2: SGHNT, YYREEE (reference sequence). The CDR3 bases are TGTGCCAGCAGCTGGGACAGGGGGAGGTACGAGCAGTACTTC. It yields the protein CASSWDRGRYEQYF.

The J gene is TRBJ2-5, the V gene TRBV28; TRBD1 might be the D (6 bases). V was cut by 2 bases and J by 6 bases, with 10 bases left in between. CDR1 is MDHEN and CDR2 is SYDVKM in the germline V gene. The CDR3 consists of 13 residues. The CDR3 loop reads CASSLRQAQTQYF. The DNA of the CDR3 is TGTGCCAGCAGTTTAAGACAGGCCCAGACCCAGTACTTC. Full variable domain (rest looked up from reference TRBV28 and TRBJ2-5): DVKVTQSSRYLVKRTGEKVFLECVQDMDHENMFWYRQDPGLGLRLIYFSYDVKMKEKGDIPEGYSVSREKKERFSLILESASTNQTSMYLCASSLRQAQTQYFGPGTRLLVL.

The chain's CDR3 is CASSSPRLAGAETQYF. The CDR3, as DNA: TGTGCCAGCAGCTCGCCCCGGCTAGCGGGGGCAGAGACCCAGTACTTC. The rearrangement joins TRBV7-9 to TRBJ2-5; 10 bases fit TRBD2. V shed 4 bases and J 4 bases; nucleotides not matched to a gene: 9. Germline assignment: CDR1 SEHNR and CDR2 FQNEAQ (reference sequence). This CDR3 comprises 16 residues. Combining the CDR3 with reference TRBV7-9 and TRBJ2-5 gives the whole variable domain DTGVSQNPRHKITKRGQNVTFRCDPISEHNRLYWYRQTLGQGPEFLTYFQNEAQLEKSRLLSDRFSAERPKGSFSTLEIQRTEQGDSAMYLCASSSPRLAGAETQYFGPGTRLLVL.

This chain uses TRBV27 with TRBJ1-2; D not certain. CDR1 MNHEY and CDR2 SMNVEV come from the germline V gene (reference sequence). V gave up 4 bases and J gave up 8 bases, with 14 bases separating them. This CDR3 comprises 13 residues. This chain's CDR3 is CASSSITREGYTF. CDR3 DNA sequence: TGTGCCAGCAGTTCCATCACAAGGGAGGGCTACACCTTC.

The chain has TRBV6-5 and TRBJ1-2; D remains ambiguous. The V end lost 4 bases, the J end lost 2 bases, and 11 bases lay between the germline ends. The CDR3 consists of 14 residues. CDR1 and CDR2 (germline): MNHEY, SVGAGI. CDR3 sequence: CASSFRTENYGYTF. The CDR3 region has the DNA TGTGCCAGCAGTTTCCGGACTGAAAACTATGGCTACACCTTC.

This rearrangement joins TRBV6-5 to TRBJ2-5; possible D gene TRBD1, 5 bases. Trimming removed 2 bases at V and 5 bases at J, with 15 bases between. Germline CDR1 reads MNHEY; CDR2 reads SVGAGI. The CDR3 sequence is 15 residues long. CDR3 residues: CASSYGRQSQETQYF. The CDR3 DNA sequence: TGTGCCAGCAGTTACGGAAGACAGTCACAGGAGACCCAGTACTTC.